This T cell receptor (beta chain) emerged from a study of T-cell memory formation after mild COVID-19. V was shortened by 6 bases and J by 7 bases, with 16 bases between the two germline ends. The CDR3 is 14 amino acids. General study points: Memory sampled before infection contained some responding clones, suggesting cross-reactive memory joined.

TCRdb called the 5' RACE reads again in MiXCR, with one record for every CDR3 protein. The table lists roughly 400,000 distinct CDR3 sequences, less than 25% of them singletons. With regard to this clonotype: Its antigen is not identified.

This clonotype was sampled from an adult woman who had mild COVID-19 (a few samples of this study predate the infection). Cell type and time point are not known. The V call is TRBV12-3 or TRBV12-4, the J call TRBJ1-5, with D possibly being TRBD1 (5 bases). The sample consisted of PBMCs or a T cell subset sorted from them (not recorded which). The CDR3 spells CASRAEQGRQPQHF. The CDR3, as DNA: TGTGCCAGCAGGGCTGAGCAGGGCAGACAGCCCCAGCATTTT.